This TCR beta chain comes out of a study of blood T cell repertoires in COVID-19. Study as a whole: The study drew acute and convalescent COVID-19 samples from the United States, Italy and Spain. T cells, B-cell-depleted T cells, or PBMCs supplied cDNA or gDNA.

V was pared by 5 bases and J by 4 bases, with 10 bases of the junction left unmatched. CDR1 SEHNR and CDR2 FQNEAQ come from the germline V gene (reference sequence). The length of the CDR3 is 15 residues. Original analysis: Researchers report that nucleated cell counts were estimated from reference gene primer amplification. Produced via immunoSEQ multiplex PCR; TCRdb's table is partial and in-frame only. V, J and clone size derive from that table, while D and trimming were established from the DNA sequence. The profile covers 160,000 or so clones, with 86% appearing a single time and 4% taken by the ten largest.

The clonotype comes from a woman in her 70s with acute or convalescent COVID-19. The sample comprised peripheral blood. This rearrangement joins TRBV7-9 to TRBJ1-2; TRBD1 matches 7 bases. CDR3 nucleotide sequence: TGTGCCAGCAGCCCTCAGGGGGTGGGAGGCTATGGCTACACCTTC. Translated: CASSPQGVGGYGYTF.